This T cell receptor beta chain was found in a study of metastatic and nonmetastatic thyroid tumors. Study-level points and caveats: Benign nodules reportedly had significantly lower TCR beta diversity than malignant thyroid tumors in blood and tumor.

Original handling: Between-group CDR3 differences, defined by clinicopathological status, yielded a distant-metastasis classifier for papillary thyroid cancer. TCRdb reanalyzed the PCR reads via MiXCR. V and J calls and clone size were set by TCRdb, not the authors. This sample has over 3,000 clones; over 35% occur once, and the top ten carry around 35%. The CDR3 has 15 amino acids. Trimming left V 9 bases short and J 8 bases short, with 23 bases between. In the case of this clone: The antigen is unknown.

Patients were all untreated before their thyroid surgery. The chain is built from TRBV12-3 or TRBV12-4 and TRBJ2-1, with D possibly TRBD2 on 5 matching bases. The source material was tumor tissue. This receptor was identified in a male donor with papillary thyroid cancer or a benign thyroid nodule (not recorded which). Some clones in this sample may be carry-over from other donors' samples. DNA of the CDR3: TGTGCCAGTAGCGCCTGGGCAGTCGGTCGGGATGAGCAGTTCTTC. This gives the protein CASSAWAVGRDEQFF.